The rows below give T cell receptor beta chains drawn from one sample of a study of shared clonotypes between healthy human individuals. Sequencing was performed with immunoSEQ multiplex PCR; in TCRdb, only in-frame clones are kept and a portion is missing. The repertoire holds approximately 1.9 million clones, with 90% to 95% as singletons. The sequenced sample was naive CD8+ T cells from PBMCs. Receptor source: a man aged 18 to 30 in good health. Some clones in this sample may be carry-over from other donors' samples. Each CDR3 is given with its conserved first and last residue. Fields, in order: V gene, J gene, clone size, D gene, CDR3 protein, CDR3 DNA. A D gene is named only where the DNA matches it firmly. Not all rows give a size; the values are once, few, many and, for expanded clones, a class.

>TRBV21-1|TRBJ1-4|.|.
CASSKGTGGSSNEKLFF
TGTGCCAGCAGCAAAGGGACAGGGGGCTCGAGTAATGAAAAACTGTTTTTT
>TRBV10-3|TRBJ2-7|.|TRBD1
CASSRRDRGSYEQYF
TGTGCCTCGTCCCGCCGGGACAGGGGCTCCTACGAGCAGTACTTC
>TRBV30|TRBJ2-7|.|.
CAWSVLRAYEQYF
TGTGCCTGGAGTGTACTAAGAGCCTACGAGCAGTACTTC
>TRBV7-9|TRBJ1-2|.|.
CASSPPTGYDGYTF
TGTGCCAGCAGCCCCCCTACAGGGTACGATGGCTACACCTTC
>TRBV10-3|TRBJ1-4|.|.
CAISGSPGTSELFF
TGTGCCATCAGTGGCTCCCCCGGGACATCAGAACTGTTTTTT
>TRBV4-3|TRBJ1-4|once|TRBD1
CASSQEGPGTVYEKLFF
TGCGCCAGCAGCCAAGAGGGGCCCGGGACAGTGTATGAAAAACTGTTTTTT
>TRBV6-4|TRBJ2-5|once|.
CASSDPGEETQYF
TGTGCCAGCAGTGACCCAGGGGAAGAGACCCAGTACTTC
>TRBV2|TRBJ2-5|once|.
CASSEFTVQETQYF
TGTGCCAGCAGTGAATTCACTGTTCAAGAGACCCAGTACTTC
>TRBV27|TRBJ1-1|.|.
CASSLGAGYTEAFF
TGTGCCAGCAGTTTGGGGGCCGGGTACACTGAAGCTTTCTTT
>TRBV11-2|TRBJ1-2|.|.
CASSFEGGLKAINYGYTF
TGTGCCAGCAGCTTTGAGGGGGGCCTAAAGGCAATTAACTATGGCTACACCTTC
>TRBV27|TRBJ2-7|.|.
CASGVWVYEQYF
TGTGCCAGCGGGGTTTGGGTGTACGAGCAGTACTTC
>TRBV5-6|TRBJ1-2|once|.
CASSLVAGNQDGYTF
TGTGCCAGCAGCTTAGTAGCAGGGAATCAGGACGGCTACACCTTC
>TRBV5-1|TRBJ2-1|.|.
CASSLLDSSYNEQFF
TGCGCCAGCAGCTTGCTCGACTCGTCCTACAATGAGCAGTTCTTC
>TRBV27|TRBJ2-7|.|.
CATSRPGSSSYEQYF
TGTGCCACTTCCCGTCCAGGTTCCAGCTCCTACGAGCAGTACTTC
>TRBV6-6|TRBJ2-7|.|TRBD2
CASSYSTGGYEQYF
TGTGCCAGCAGTTACTCGACGGGAGGCTACGAGCAGTACTTC
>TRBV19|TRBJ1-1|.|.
CASLGRSNTEAFF
TGTGCCAGTCTCGGACGGTCGAACACTGAAGCTTTCTTT
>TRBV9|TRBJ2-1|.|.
CASSVGWRGGHGEQFF
TGTGCCAGCAGCGTAGGTTGGAGGGGGGGACATGGTGAGCAGTTCTTC
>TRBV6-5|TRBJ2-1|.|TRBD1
CASRDGQGGYDEQFF
TGTGCCAGCAGGGACGGACAGGGGGGATATGATGAGCAGTTCTTC
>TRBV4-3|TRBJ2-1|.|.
CASSQTAGSISYNEQFF
TGCGCCAGCAGCCAAACAGCCGGGAGCATCTCCTACAATGAGCAGTTCTTC
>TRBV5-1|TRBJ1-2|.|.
CASSFTGPGYTF
TGCGCCAGCAGTTTTACCGGGCCCGGCTACACCTTC
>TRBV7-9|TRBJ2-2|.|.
CASSLKGPNTGELFF
TGTGCCAGCAGCTTAAAGGGCCCCAACACCGGGGAGCTGTTTTTT
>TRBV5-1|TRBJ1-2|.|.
CASSLSTLPEYGYTF
TGCGCCAGCAGCCTCTCGACGCTGCCGGAGTATGGCTACACCTTC
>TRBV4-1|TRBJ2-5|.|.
CASSQVANQETQYF
TGCGCCAGCAGCCAAGTGGCTAACCAAGAGACCCAGTACTTC
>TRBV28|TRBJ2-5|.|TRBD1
CASSDRDGETQYF
TGTGCCAGCAGCGACAGGGACGGGGAGACCCAGTACTTC
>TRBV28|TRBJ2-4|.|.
CASSHKRHTDPLAKNIQYF
TGTGCCAGCAGCCATAAAAGACACACGGATCCGCTAGCCAAAAACATTCAGTACTTC
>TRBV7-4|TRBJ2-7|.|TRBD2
CASSLALGVSGSSYEQYF
TGTGCCAGCAGCTTAGCGCTCGGGGTTAGCGGGAGCTCCTACGAGCAGTACTTC
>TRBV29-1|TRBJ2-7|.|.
CSASHRSYEQYF
TGCAGCGCGTCCCACCGCTCCTACGAGCAGTACTTC
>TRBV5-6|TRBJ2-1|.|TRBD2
CASSPGEGLIYNEQFF
TGTGCCAGCAGTCCGGGGGAGGGGCTAATATATAATGAGCAGTTCTTC
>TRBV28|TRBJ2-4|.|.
CASSSFRVEEFVKNIQYF
TGTGCCAGCAGTTCCTTCCGGGTGGAGGAGTTTGTCAAAAACATTCAGTACTTC
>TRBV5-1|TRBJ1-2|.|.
CASSQTNDSRKFGGYGYTF
TGCGCCAGCAGCCAAACTAATGACAGTCGTAAGTTTGGAGGATATGGCTACACCTTC
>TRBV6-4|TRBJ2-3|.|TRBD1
CASSGRGTDTQYF
TGTGCCAGCAGCGGCAGGGGGACAGATACGCAGTATTTT
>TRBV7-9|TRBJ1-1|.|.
CASRSGGPGNTEAFF
TGTGCCAGCAGGAGCGGGGGGCCGGGGAACACTGAAGCTTTCTTT
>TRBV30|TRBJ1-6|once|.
CAWSVNQFNSPLHF
TGTGCCTGGAGTGTAAATCAGTTTAATTCACCCCTCCACTTT
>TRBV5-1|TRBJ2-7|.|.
CASSRTREVAYEQYF
TGCGCCAGCAGCCGCACTAGAGAGGTAGCCTACGAGCAGTACTTC
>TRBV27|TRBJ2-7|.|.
CASSLGTSYEQYF
TGTGCCAGCAGTTTAGGGACATCCTACGAGCAGTACTTC
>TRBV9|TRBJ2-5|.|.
CASSIGPVGFQETQYF
TGTGCCAGCAGCATCGGTCCCGTCGGGTTCCAAGAGACCCAGTACTTC
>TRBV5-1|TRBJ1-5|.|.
CASSPRGQSNQPQHF
TGCGCCAGCAGCCCCCGAGGACAGAGCAATCAGCCCCAGCATTTT
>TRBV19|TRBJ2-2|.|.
CASSVAMTGELFF
TGTGCCAGTAGTGTTGCTATGACCGGGGAGCTGTTTTTT
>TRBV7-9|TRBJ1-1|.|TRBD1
CASSLLRTGGDTEAFF
TGTGCCAGCAGTCTCTTAAGGACAGGGGGTGACACTGAAGCTTTCTTT
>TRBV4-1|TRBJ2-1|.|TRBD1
CASSQQQGLTYNEQFF
TGCGCCAGCAGCCAACAACAGGGGCTCACCTACAATGAGCAGTTCTTC
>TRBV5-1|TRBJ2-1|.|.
CASSYGDRNYNEQFF
TGCGCCAGCAGCTACGGAGACAGGAATTACAATGAGCAGTTCTTC
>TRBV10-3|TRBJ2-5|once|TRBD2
CAINSGGAETQYF
TGTGCCATCAATTCGGGGGGAGCAGAGACCCAGTACTTC
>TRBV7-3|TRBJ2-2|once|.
CASSLPVSGGELFF
TGTGCCAGCAGCCTCCCAGTCAGCGGCGGGGAGCTGTTTTTT
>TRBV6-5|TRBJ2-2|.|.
CASSPGYTGELFF
TGTGCCAGCAGTCCAGGGTACACCGGGGAGCTGTTTTTT
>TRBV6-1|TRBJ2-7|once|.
CASSEWGRGAYEQYF
TGTGCCAGCAGTGAATGGGGCAGGGGGGCCTACGAGCAGTACTTC
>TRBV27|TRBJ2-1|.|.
CASSFSNGNEQFF
TGTGCCAGCAGTTTTTCTAACGGCAATGAGCAGTTCTTC
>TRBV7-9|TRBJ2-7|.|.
CASSTTGGFRLDSTYEQYF
TGTGCCAGCAGCACCACGGGGGGCTTTCGACTAGACAGTACCTACGAGCAGTACTTC
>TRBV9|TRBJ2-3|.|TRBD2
CASSGLTSARDTQYF
TGTGCCAGCAGCGGCTTGACTAGCGCGAGGGATACGCAGTATTTT
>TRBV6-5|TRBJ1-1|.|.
CASSYSRGGGMAFF
TGTGCCAGCAGTTACTCGAGGGGTGGAGGTATGGCTTTCTTT
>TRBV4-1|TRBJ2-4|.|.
CASSQQGAKNIQYF
TGCGCCAGCAGCCAACAGGGGGCCAAAAACATTCAGTACTTC
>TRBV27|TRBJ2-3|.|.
CASSPPLAPTDTQYF
TGTGCCAGCAGTCCCCCATTAGCTCCCACAGATACGCAGTATTTT
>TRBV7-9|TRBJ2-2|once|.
CASSLDMNTGELFF
TGTGCCAGCAGCCTGGACATGAACACCGGGGAGCTGTTTTTT
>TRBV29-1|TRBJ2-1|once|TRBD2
CSVRSSGEPSSYNEQFF
TGCAGCGTTAGGTCTAGCGGGGAACCTAGCTCCTACAATGAGCAGTTCTTC
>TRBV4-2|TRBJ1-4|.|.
CASSQDRGGGEKLFF
TGTGCCAGCAGCCAAGATCGAGGGGGGGGTGAAAAACTGTTTTTT
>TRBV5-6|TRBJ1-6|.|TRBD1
CASSLEEEGQGNSPLHF
TGTGCCAGCAGCTTGGAAGAGGAGGGACAGGGTAATTCACCCCTCCACTTT